Presented here are 31 T cell receptor beta chains from one specimen sequenced in a study of T cell responses to AZD1222 COVID-19 vaccine. Produced via immunoSEQ multiplex PCR; TCRdb's table is partial and in-frame only. This sample yields about 160,000 clones, of which about 91% are seen a single time; around 4.6% belongs to the top ten. The sample was peripheral blood, taken on day 0 of MenACWY control vaccination. These receptors were obtained from an adult in good health.

The V gene is TRBV27, the J gene TRBJ2-7, with D possibly being TRBD2 (6 bases). Between the trimmed V and J ends, which lost 5 bases and 6 bases, there was a span of 14 bases. CDR1 is MNHEY, CDR2 SMNVEV, per germline (reference sequence). The CDR3 sequence is 13 residues long. The DNA of the CDR3 is TGTGCCAGCAGTCTTCCTGTGGGGGGCGAGCAGTACTTC. Its protein is CASSLPVGGEQYF.

The genes are TRBV4-2 and TRBJ2-7; D remains unclear. This CDR3 region has 16 residues. V dropped 0 bases and J dropped 10 bases, with 22 bases sitting between them. The V gene's germline CDR1 is LGHNA and CDR2 YNFKEQ. CDR3 sequence: CASSQDKSWTSYTQYF. CDR3 bases: TGTGCCAGCAGCCAAGATAAATCTTGGACGTCCTATACCCAGTACTTC.

The V and J genes are TRBV11-3 and TRBJ2-7, with TRBD2 identical over 14 bases. This CDR3 region has 15 residues. The germline CDR1 and CDR2 sequences are SGHNT and YENEEA. J was trimmed by 5 bases and V by 6 bases; bases with no gene match: 6. CDR3 loop: CASSSGLAGVDEQYF. In nucleotides, the CDR3 is TGTGCCAGCAGTTCGGGACTAGCGGGAGTAGACGAGCAGTACTTC.

The chain couples TRBV6-5 to TRBJ1-4; 9 bases are a match to TRBD1. V trimming: 6 bases; J trimming: 7 bases; junction bases outside the gene matches: 6. The CDR3 covers 14 residues. CDR1 is MNHEY and CDR2 is SVGAGI in the germline V gene. In nucleotides, the CDR3 is TGTGCCAGCAGAACCGGGACAGGGCCTGAAAAACTGTTTTTT. Encoded protein: CASRTGTGPEKLFF.

This clone was counted once. The J gene is TRBJ1-2, the V gene TRBV7-3; D gene ambiguous. This CDR3 is 15 amino acids long. Germline values: CDR1 SGHTA, CDR2 FQGTGA. The germline V and J ends were trimmed by 5 bases and 4 bases, with 17 bases remaining between them. The CDR3 DNA sequence: TGTGCCAGCAGCCCGGGCCTAGTTGAGTCCTATGGCTACACCTTC. Amino acid sequence: CASSPGLVESYGYTF. Complete variable domain (other parts from reference TRBV7-3 and TRBJ1-2): GAGVSQTPSNKVTEKGKYVELRCDPISGHTALYWYRQSLGQGPEFLIYFQGTGAADDSGLPNDRFFAVRPEGSVSTLKIQRTERGDSAVYLCASSPGLVESYGYTFGSGTRLTVV.

This clone was observed a single time. The chain links TRBV18 to TRBJ2-1; the match to TRBD2 covers 10 bases. The CDR3 consists of 15 residues. Germline V gene data show CDR1 as KGHSH and CDR2 as LQKENI. The V segment lost 5 bases and the J segment 2 bases; nucleotides outside the gene matches: 3. The CDR3 DNA sequence: TGTGCCAGCTCATCTCTAGCGGGAGCCTACAATGAGCAGTTCTTC. Translating it yields CASSSLAGAYNEQFF.

The chain carries TRBV30 and TRBJ2-7, with 8 bases aligning to TRBD1. Germline loops: CDR1 GTSNPN, CDR2 SVGIG (reference sequence). Germline trimming cut 7 bases from V and 3 bases from J; bases unmatched to any gene: 8. The CDR3 totals 13 residues. CDR3: CAFGQGGRYEQYF. CDR3 bases: TGTGCCTTTGGACAGGGAGGTCGCTACGAGCAGTACTTC.

Only one count was recorded for this clone. CDR3 in DNA: TGTGCCTGGGTATCTCTTAGGGACAGGTTACGAGATACGCAGTATTTT. This gives the protein CAWVSLRDRLRDTQYF. The chain is built from TRBV30 and TRBJ2-3; 8 nucleotides match TRBD1. From germline, CDR1 is GTSNPN and CDR2 SVGIG (reference sequence). J was trimmed by 5 bases and V by 5 bases; bases with no gene match: 15. CDR3 length equals 16 residues.

The chain combines TRBV2 with TRBJ2-1, with a possible D match to TRBD1 (6 bases). Germline V gives CDR1 SNHLY, CDR2 FYNNEI. This CDR3 comprises 15 residues. The V end was cut by 1 base, the J end by 6 bases, with 13 bases between. CDR3 bases: TGTGCCAGCAGTGAAGTGTCAGGGGTCTTCAATGAGCAGTTCTTC. It yields the protein CASSEVSGVFNEQFF.

The chain uses TRBV30 and TRBJ2-1; D is unresolved. Germline assignment: CDR1 GTSNPN and CDR2 SVGIG (reference sequence). V dropped 0 bases and J dropped 13 bases, with 13 bases sitting between them. CDR3 length: 12 amino acids. The CDR3 nucleotides read TGTGCCTGGAGTGTAGCTTGGCAGACCCAGTTCTTC. Translated: CAWSVAWQTQFF.

The chain employs TRBV6-5 and TRBJ2-6; D not certain. The germline V and J ends were trimmed by 10 bases and 0 bases, with 7 bases remaining between them. This CDR3 is 13 amino acids long. The germline gives CDR1 MNHEY, CDR2 SVGAGI. CDR3 residues: CATRYSGANVLTF. As DNA, the CDR3 is TGTGCCACGCGTTACTCTGGGGCCAACGTCCTGACTTTC.

The chain has TRBV11-3 and TRBJ2-3; maybe TRBD1 (6 bases). Germline assignment: CDR1 SGHNT and CDR2 YENEEA. This CDR3 has 12 amino acids. The V and J ends lost 5 bases and 5 bases respectively, with 8 bases between them. CDR3 sequence (DNA): TGTGCCAGCAGCCCGGGACAAGATACGCAGTATTTT. This encodes CASSPGQDTQYF.

This chain uses TRBV11-3 with TRBJ1-1, with TRBD1 identical over 7 bases. Germline V gene data show CDR1 as SGHNT and CDR2 as YENEEA. The CDR3 length is 16 residues. The V gene end was trimmed by 3 bases and the J gene end by 4 bases; junction bases not matched to a gene: 11. The CDR3 loop is CASSLISGAGGTEAFF. The CDR3 DNA reads TGTGCCAGCAGCTTGATATCGGGGGCAGGGGGCACTGAAGCTTTCTTT.

The sample holds a few counts of this clone. V and J are TRBV6-5 and TRBJ2-1; D remains ambiguous. This CDR3 region has 12 residues. Trimming removed 6 bases at V and 10 bases at J, with 13 bases between. Per the germline V gene, CDR1 is MNHEY and CDR2 is SVGAGI. Here the CDR3 DNA reads TGTGCCAGCAGCCTATTACATGGGGAGCAGTTCTTC. The encoded protein is CASSLLHGEQFF.

This clone was found once. The rearrangement uses TRBV5-1 and TRBJ1-1; weak D call: TRBD1 (5 bases). Germline CDR1 is SGHRS and CDR2 is YFSETQ. This CDR3 spans 17 amino acids. Deletions cut 0 bases from V and 1 base from J, with 16 bases between. Here the CDR3 DNA reads TGCGCCAGCAGCTTGGAGGGGCCGGGGCCGCCGAACACTGAAGCTTTCTTT. As protein: CASSLEGPGPPNTEAFF.

The J gene is TRBJ2-1, the V gene TRBV28; 8 bases fit TRBD1. Losses at the gene ends were 5 bases for V and 0 bases for J; bases not matched to a gene: 12. The CDR3 extends over 18 amino acids. Germline V gene data show CDR1 as MDHEN and CDR2 as SYDVKM. In nucleotides, the CDR3 is TGTGCCAGCAGTCTGACAGGGGCCTACACAAGCTCCTACAATGAGCAGTTCTTC. This gives the protein CASSLTGAYTSSYNEQFF.

V gene TRBV28 combines with J gene TRBJ1-3; D remains unclear. The germline CDR1 and CDR2 sequences are MDHEN and SYDVKM. This CDR3 spans 13 amino acids. The ends were cut back, 3 bases at V and 2 bases at J, with 5 bases in the middle. CDR3 region: CASSFYAGNTIYF. The DNA of the CDR3 is TGTGCCAGCAGTTTTTACGCTGGAAACACCATATATTTT.

This clone was seen only a few times. The V and J genes are TRBV7-2 and TRBJ2-4; 10 positions match TRBD1. V lost 1 base, J lost 5 bases, and 2 bases stayed unmatched. Germline CDR1 reads SGHTA; CDR2 reads FQGNSA. This CDR3 spans 15 amino acids. DNA for the CDR3: TGTGCCAGCAGCTTAGTGGGGACAGGGGAAAACATTCAGTACTTC. This translates into CASSLVGTGENIQYF.

The genes are TRBV9 and TRBJ2-2, with D tentatively TRBD1 (6 bases). V shed 0 bases and J shed 6 bases, with 9 bases lying between them. The germline V gene has CDR1 SGDLS and CDR2 YYNGEE. The CDR3 totals 14 residues. CDR3 residues: CASSVDRASGELFF. For the CDR3, the DNA is TGTGCCAGCAGCGTAGACAGGGCCTCCGGGGAGCTGTTTTTT.

The V call is TRBV5-4, the J call TRBJ2-7, with 8 bases lining up with TRBD2. Per germline, CDR1 SGHNT and CDR2 YYREEE (reference sequence). With 0 bases clipped from V and 3 bases from J, the junction kept 2 bases outside the gene matches. The CDR3 has 14 residues. CDR3 DNA sequence: TGTGCCAGCAGCTTGGTAGCGGGGAACTACGAGCAGTACTTC. Its protein product is CASSLVAGNYEQYF.

This clone is a singleton in its sample. This sequence joins TRBV7-2 and TRBJ1-1, with D unclear. The CDR3 spans 13 residues. V lost 1 base, J lost 6 bases, and 9 bases lay in between. Germline loops: CDR1 SGHTA, CDR2 FQGNSA. The DNA for the CDR3 is TGTGCCAGCAGCTTAGAGTCTTTCGCTGAAGCTTTCTTT. Protein: CASSLESFAEAFF.

This chain uses TRBV28 with TRBJ1-5, with a weak D call TRBD1 (5 bases). Trimming took 6 bases from V and 6 from J, leaving 24 bases between them. This CDR3 region has 17 residues. Germline V gene sequence: CDR1 MDHEN, CDR2 SYDVKM. CDR3 nucleotide sequence: TGTGCCAGCAGAAGGCCCGGGTGGCGGGGGAGGTCTCAGCCCCAGCATTTT. This gives the protein CASRRPGWRGRSQPQHF.

The chain recombines TRBV5-1 with TRBJ1-2; 10 nucleotides match TRBD1. The germline V gene encodes CDR1 SGHRS and CDR2 YFSETQ. V lost 0 bases and J lost 4; bases outside the gene matches: 0. The CDR3 is 14 residues long. Here the CDR3 DNA reads TGCGCCAGCAGCTTGGGGGACAGGGGCTATGGCTACACCTTC. This gives the protein CASSLGDRGYGYTF.

This chain joins TRBV19 and TRBJ1-2; D perhaps matches TRBD1 (6 bases). From germline, CDR1 is LNHDA and CDR2 SQIVND (reference sequence). The CDR3 contains 14 residues. V was shortened by 4 bases and J by 2 bases, with 11 bases between the two germline ends. This CDR3 reads CASSKDQGNYGYTF. CDR3 sequence (DNA): TGTGCCAGTAGTAAGGATCAGGGGAACTATGGCTACACCTTC.

This clone was observed a few times. The chain has TRBV5-1 and TRBJ2-7; 12 bases map to TRBD2. The V gene end was trimmed by 4 bases and the J gene end by 4 bases; junction bases not matched to a gene: 6. This CDR3 is 15 amino acids long. The germline V gene encodes CDR1 SGHRS and CDR2 YFSETQ. CDR3 DNA sequence: TGCGCCAGCAGCCCCAGACTAGCGGGAGCGTACGAGCAGTACTTC. As protein: CASSPRLAGAYEQYF.

This clone has only one observation. Relative to the germline gene, one junction end is altered; a read error may explain this. The V call is TRBV7-7, the J call TRBJ2-5, with 8 bases that match TRBD2. Germline-derived CDR1 and CDR2 are SSHAT and FNYEAQ (reference sequence). CDR3 size: 16 residues. CDR3 region: CASSLGTGGPRETQYF. DNA for the CDR3: TGTGCTAGCAGCTTGGGAACGGGAGGGCCACGGGAGACCCAGTACTTC.

The chain links TRBV7-2 to TRBJ1-6, with D unresolved. The ends were cut back, 0 bases at V and 3 bases at J, with 15 bases in the middle. The CDR3 is made up of 18 amino acids. Looked up from germline, CDR1 is SGHTA and CDR2 is FQGNSA. In nucleotides, the CDR3 is TGTGCCAGCAGCTTAGCGCGAGGAGTCCCTAGCTATAATTCACCCCTCCACTTT. This encodes CASSLARGVPSYNSPLHF.

The rearrangement uses TRBV27 and TRBJ2-3; a possible D gene is TRBD1 (6 bases). V was shortened by 7 bases and J by 5 bases, with 19 bases between the two germline ends. This CDR3 is built from 15 residues. Germline loops: CDR1 MNHEY, CDR2 SMNVEV (reference sequence). CDR3 nucleotides: TGTGCCAGCAATCTAGGGGCAGGGGTGGGAGATACGCAGTATTTT. Encoded protein: CASNLGAGVGDTQYF.

This chain connects TRBV20-1 to TRBJ2-7, with 9 bases aligning to TRBD2. CDR3 length: 15 amino acids. Germline CDR1 and CDR2: DFQATT and SNEGSKA (reference sequence). V gave up 3 bases and J gave up 3 bases; unmatched junction bases: 9. The CDR3 region is CSASKLAGLDYEQYF. For the CDR3, the DNA is TGCAGTGCTAGTAAACTAGCGGGCCTTGACTACGAGCAGTACTTC.

The chain carries TRBV19 and TRBJ1-4; the D gene is possibly TRBD1 (5 bases). CDR3 length: 14 residues. V lost 4 bases and J 10 bases, leaving 16 bases between the germline ends. The V gene's germline CDR1 is LNHDA and CDR2 SQIVND (reference sequence). CDR3 protein: CASSKGPSEGKLFF. In nucleotides, the CDR3 is TGTGCCAGTAGTAAGGGACCCTCGGAAGGAAAACTGTTTTTT.

The chain recombines TRBV24-1 with TRBJ2-1, with TRBD2 matching over 8 bases. From germline, CDR1 is KGHDR and CDR2 SFDVKD. V dropped 11 bases and J dropped 4; count of bases not matched to a gene: 6. This CDR3 has 13 amino acids. The CDR3 reads CAISLAGYNEQFF. The DNA of the CDR3 is TGTGCCATCTCGCTAGCGGGTTACAATGAGCAGTTCTTC.